The present T cell receptor (beta chain) was sequenced within a study of technical replicates of blood from a few donors (dated by TCRdb to the late 2010s). A word on this clone: Its antigen remains undetermined. Base qualities are not recorded, but no much larger clone differs from it by a single base.

The CDR3 numbers 15 residues from cysteine through phenylalanine. Only the CDR3 region is kept as DNA, spanning 45 bases read in frame from base 1. The germline V and J ends show losses of 7 bases and 0 bases respectively, and no gene match explains 9 bases of the junction. CDR1 and CDR2 (SQVTM, ANQGSEA) derive from the germline V gene. Library preparation employed the immunoSEQ multiplex PCR assay. The table was pulled from immuneACCESS by TCRdb, which kept in-frame rearrangements only. Such tables lose some clones; where checked, under half of the loss comes from unresolved V genes, and the rest has no known cause. The sample table records fewer than 80,000 clones; about nine tenths of these occur just once. Jointly, the top ten make up 4% to 5.5% of the sample.

The V gene is TRBV29-1 and the J gene is TRBJ2-5; TRBD2 aligns with 9 central bases. The sequenced material came from PBMCs. The TCR originated in a human donor in good health. Some clones in this sample may be carry-over from other donors' samples. The CDR3 here reads CSALGLAGYQETQYF. In nucleotide form, the sequence is TGCAGCGCCCTGGGGCTAGCGGGATACCAAGAGACCCAGTACTTC. Beyond the CDR3, the reference TRBV29-1 and TRBJ2-5 genes provide the residues; the full variable domain reads: SAVISQKPSRDICQRGTSLTIQCQVDSQVTMMFWYRQQPGQSLTLIATANQGSEATYESGFVIDKFPISRPNLTFSTLTVSNMSPEDSSIYLCSALGLAGYQETQYFGPGTRLLVL.